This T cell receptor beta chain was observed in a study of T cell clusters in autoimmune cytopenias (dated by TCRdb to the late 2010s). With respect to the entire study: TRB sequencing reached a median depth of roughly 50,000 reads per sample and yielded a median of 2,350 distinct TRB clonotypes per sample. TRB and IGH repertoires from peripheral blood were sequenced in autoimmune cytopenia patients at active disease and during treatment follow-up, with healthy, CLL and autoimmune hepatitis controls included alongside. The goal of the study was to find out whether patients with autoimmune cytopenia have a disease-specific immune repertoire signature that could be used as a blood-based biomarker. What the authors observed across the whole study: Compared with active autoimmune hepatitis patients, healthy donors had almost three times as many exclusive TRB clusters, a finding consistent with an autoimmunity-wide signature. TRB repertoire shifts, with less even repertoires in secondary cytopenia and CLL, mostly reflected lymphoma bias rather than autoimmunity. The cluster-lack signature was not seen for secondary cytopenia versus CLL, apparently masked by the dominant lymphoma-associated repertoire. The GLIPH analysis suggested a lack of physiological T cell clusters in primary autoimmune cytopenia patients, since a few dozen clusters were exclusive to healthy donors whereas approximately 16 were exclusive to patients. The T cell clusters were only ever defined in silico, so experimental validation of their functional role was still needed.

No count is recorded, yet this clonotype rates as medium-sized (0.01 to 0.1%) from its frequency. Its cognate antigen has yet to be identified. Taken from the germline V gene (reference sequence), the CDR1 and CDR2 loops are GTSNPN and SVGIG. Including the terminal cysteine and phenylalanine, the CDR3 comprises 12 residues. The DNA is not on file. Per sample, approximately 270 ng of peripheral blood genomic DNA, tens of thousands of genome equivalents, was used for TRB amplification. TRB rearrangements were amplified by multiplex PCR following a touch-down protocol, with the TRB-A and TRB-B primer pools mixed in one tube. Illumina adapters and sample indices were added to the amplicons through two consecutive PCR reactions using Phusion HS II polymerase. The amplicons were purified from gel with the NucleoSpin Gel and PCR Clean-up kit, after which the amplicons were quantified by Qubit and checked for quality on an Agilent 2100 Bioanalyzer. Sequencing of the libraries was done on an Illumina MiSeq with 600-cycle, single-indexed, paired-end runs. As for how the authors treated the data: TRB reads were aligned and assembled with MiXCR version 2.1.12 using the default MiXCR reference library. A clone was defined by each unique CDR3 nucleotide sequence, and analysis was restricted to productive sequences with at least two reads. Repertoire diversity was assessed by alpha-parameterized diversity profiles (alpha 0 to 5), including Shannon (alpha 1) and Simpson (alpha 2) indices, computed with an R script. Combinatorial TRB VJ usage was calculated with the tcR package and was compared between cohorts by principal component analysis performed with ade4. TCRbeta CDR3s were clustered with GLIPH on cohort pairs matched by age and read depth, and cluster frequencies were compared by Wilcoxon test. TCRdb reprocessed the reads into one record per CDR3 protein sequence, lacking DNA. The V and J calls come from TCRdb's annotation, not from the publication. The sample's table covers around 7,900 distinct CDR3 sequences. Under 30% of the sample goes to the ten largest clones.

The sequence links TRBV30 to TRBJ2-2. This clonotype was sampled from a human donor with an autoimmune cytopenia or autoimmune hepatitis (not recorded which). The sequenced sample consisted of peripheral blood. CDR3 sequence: CAWSRSTGELFF.